These 19 T cell receptor beta chains originate from one sample sequenced in a study of blood T cells in healthy people across ages (dated by TCRdb to between 2015 and 2016). Library generation was performed with 5' RACE. TCRdb shows the sequencer as Illumina HiSeq 2500. A second roughly 7 to 11 cycle PCR used a sample-barcoded 5' primer and a J-beta primer mix. Through fastp at Q25 and MiXCR, TCRdb rebuilt clones from the public reads, retaining in-frame beta chains. Rows are combined by CDR3 protein, so each entry shows the most common genes and DNA. The sample table lists about 1.6 million distinct CDR3 sequences, roughly 32% of them with a count of one. The ten largest clones represent about 11% of the sample. The specimen was blood. The receptors here all came from a woman aged 30 to 39 in good health.

This clonotype has just a few counts. V usage is TRBV9 and J usage is TRBJ2-3, with D unresolved. The CDR3 sequence is 13 residues long. The germline V gene encodes CDR1 SGDLS and CDR2 YYNGEE. Trimming pared 4 bases from V and 7 bases from J, leaving 13 bases between. DNA for the CDR3: TGTGCCAGCAGCTTGCAGGCAGAGAATACGCAGTATTTT. Translated: CASSLQAENTQYF.

This rearrangement joins TRBV12-3 or TRBV12-4 to TRBJ2-5, with 13 bases aligning to TRBD2. The CDR3 covers 15 residues. V trimming: 6 bases; J trimming: 5 bases; junction bases outside the gene matches: 6. The CDR3 sequence is CASRLTSGGGETQYF. The CDR3 bases are TGTGCCAGCAGGCTTACTAGCGGGGGGGGGGAGACCCAGTACTTC.

This clonotype was seen a handful of times. The chain combines TRBV11-2 with TRBJ2-3, with D possibly matching TRBD1 (5 bases). This CDR3 has 13 residues. V was pared by 0 bases and J by 9 bases, with 10 bases between. In germline, CDR1 is SGHAT, CDR2 FQNNGV. The DNA of the CDR3 is TGTGCCAGCAGCTTAGAGCGACAGACAACGCAGTATTTT. This translates into CASSLERQTTQYF.

This clonotype has only a few counts. V usage is TRBV28 and J usage is TRBJ2-4, with 12 bases that match TRBD2. J gave up 0 bases and V 6 bases, and 9 bases lay outside the gene matches. CDR1 and CDR2 (germline): MDHEN, SYDVKM. This CDR3 contains 18 residues. CDR3 in DNA: TGTGCCAGCAGCCACGGACTAGCGGGGAGACTAGCCAAAAACATTCAGTACTTC. Translation gives CASSHGLAGRLAKNIQYF.

On this clonotype: An end of the junction differs from the germline gene, which may be a read error. The genes are TRBV7-9 and TRBJ2-5; 10 nucleotides agree with TRBD2. CDR3 length equals 18 residues. The V gene's germline CDR1 is SEHNR and CDR2 FQNEAQ (reference sequence). The CDR3 loop reads CASSPPIGSGRAQETQCF. The CDR3 DNA is TGTGCCAGCAGCCCTCCCATAGGGAGCGGGAGGGCCCAAGAGACCCAGTGCTTC.

This clonotype was recorded a few times. V is TRBV27 and J is TRBJ1-1; possibly TRBD1 for D (5 bases). Germline CDR1 is MNHEY and CDR2 is SMNVEV (reference sequence). CDR3 size: 15 residues. The V end lost 6 bases, the J end lost 3 bases, and 17 bases lay between the germline ends. The CDR3 region is CASSPSGGAYTEAFF. CDR3 bases: TGTGCCAGCAGCCCTTCTGGGGGAGCCTACACTGAAGCTTTCTTT.

This chain uses TRBV5-1 with TRBJ2-7; 7 bases line up with TRBD1. The CDR3 length is 16 residues. Germline V lookup: CDR1 SGHRS, CDR2 YFSETQ. The J segment lost 0 bases and the V segment lost 0 bases, leaving 6 bases of the junction unmatched. Written as DNA, the CDR3 is TGCGCCAGCAGCTTGGTTGGGGACAGTCTCTCCTACGAGCAGTACTTC. It is translated as CASSLVGDSLSYEQYF.

The chain combines TRBV7-2 with TRBJ2-5; tentative D call: TRBD2 (6 bases). Trimming took off 3 bases at V and 11 bases at J, with 22 bases between the two ends. This CDR3 spans 15 amino acids. The germline V gene encodes CDR1 SGHTA and CDR2 FQGNSA. CDR3 residues: CASSLTAGKFWEQYF. The CDR3 DNA reads TGTGCCAGCAGCTTGACGGCGGGAAAGTTTTGGGAGCAGTACTTC.

This clonotype was detected ten times or more. The rearrangement links TRBV4-1 to TRBJ2-3, with D perhaps being TRBD1 or TRBD2 (5 bases each). V gave up 4 bases and J gave up 1 base, with 15 bases separating them. Germline loops: CDR1 MGHRA, CDR2 YSYEKL. The CDR3 runs 16 residues. The CDR3 region has the DNA TGCGCCAGCAGCCCCCCCGGTGGGGGACGCACAGATACGCAGTATTTT. Translating gives CASSPPGGGRTDTQYF.

A note on this clonotype: Without the conserved terminal phenylalanine or tryptophan, this CDR3 likely stems from a read error. The DNA is left out, because the CDR3 cannot be placed on it with certainty; the CDR3 is given as TCRdb lists it. The chain employs TRBV9 and TRBJ2-5; the D segment call TRBD2 is taken from the table without a DNA check. Germline V gene data show CDR1 as SGDLS and CDR2 as YYNGEE. Counting both end residues, the CDR3 totals 17 amino acids. CDR3 amino acids: CASSVEGRGTSGQDPVL.

This rearrangement joins TRBV28 to TRBJ1-1; no reliable D call. Germline loops: CDR1 MDHEN, CDR2 SYDVKM. With 7 bases removed from V and 8 bases from J, the gap between germline ends came to 11 bases. The CDR3 spans 11 residues. The CDR3 protein is CASKTPSEAFF. The CDR3 bases are TGTGCCAGCAAGACCCCTTCCGAAGCTTTCTTT.

In its sample, this clonotype was seen a few times. The genes are TRBV7-2 and TRBJ2-3; TRBD2 is a possible D gene (6 bases). Germline V gene sequence: CDR1 SGHTA, CDR2 FQGNSA. This CDR3 has 20 amino acids. V was pared by 5 bases and J by 2 bases, with 29 bases between. CDR3 amino acids: CASSTYRWPGLTSYTDTQYF. CDR3 in DNA: TGTGCCAGCAGCACTTACCGCTGGCCGGGACTCACCTCCTACACAGATACGCAGTATTTT.

V usage is TRBV7-2 and J usage is TRBJ2-7; 7 bases fit TRBD2. CDR3 length equals 15 residues. CDR1 and CDR2 from the germline V gene are SGHTA and FQGNSA. V shed 2 bases and J 3 bases; nucleotides not matched to a gene: 7. The CDR3 coding sequence is TGTGCCAGCAGCTTACTGGCTAGCGGTCGCTACGAGCAGTACTTC. Protein: CASSLLASGRYEQYF. The complete variable domain, with remaining parts taken from reference TRBV7-2 and TRBJ2-7, reads GAGVSQSPSNKVTEKGKDVELRCDPISGHTALYWYRQSLGQGLEFLIYFQGNSAPDKSGLPSDRFSAERTGGSVSTLTIQRTQQEDSAVYLCASSLLASGRYEQYFGPGTRLTVT.

The chain links TRBV2 to TRBJ2-5, with no clear D. Per the germline V gene, CDR1 is SNHLY and CDR2 is FYNNEI. The CDR3 has 13 residues. V was trimmed by 3 bases and J by 9 bases, leaving 14 bases between them. The CDR3 nucleotides read TGTGCCAGCAGTGAGATGAAGGGTATCGCCCAGTACTTC. Residues: CASSEMKGIAQYF.

CDR3 DNA: TGTGCCAGCAGCTTGGGCGGCTGGGGGGAGCAGTACTTC. Translated, it gives CASSLGGWGEQYF. The chain couples TRBV5-6 to TRBJ2-5; TRBD2 might be the D (6 bases). The germline V gene has CDR1 SGHDT and CDR2 YYEEEE. Trimming removed 0 bases at V and 11 bases at J, with 14 bases between. The CDR3 length is 13 residues.

The chain is built from TRBV6-6 and TRBJ2-1, with 10 bases aligning to TRBD2. Looked up from germline, CDR1 is MNHNY and CDR2 is SVGAGI (reference sequence). CDR3 size: 14 residues. The junction had 8 bases not matched to a gene; V was cut back by 5 bases and J by 10 bases. CDR3 sequence reads: CASSPWTSGREQFF. As DNA, the CDR3 is TGTGCCAGCAGTCCCTGGACTAGCGGTCGAGAGCAGTTCTTC.

This chain links TRBV12-3 or TRBV12-4 with TRBJ2-2, with D possibly TRBD1 on 7 matching bases. The CDR3 runs 13 residues. The V end was cut by 6 bases, the J end by 8 bases, with 13 bases between. CDR3 amino acids: CASSQGGRGELFF. The CDR3 DNA reads as TGTGCCAGCAGCCAGGGGGGAAGGGGGGAGCTGTTTTTT.

The chain links TRBV7-6 to TRBJ2-1; TRBD1 agrees at 12 bases. This CDR3 has 17 residues. With 3 bases clipped from V and 8 bases from J, the junction kept 11 bases outside the gene matches. Germline values: CDR1 SGHVS, CDR2 FNYEAQ. DNA of the CDR3: TGTGCCAGCAGCTTGGCTTCTCCGGGACAGGGGGCGGATGAGCAGTTCTTC. Translating gives CASSLASPGQGADEQFF. Full variable domain (missing parts from reference TRBV7-6 and TRBJ2-1): GAGVSQSPRYKVTKRGQDVALRCDPISGHVSLYWYRQALGQGPEFLTYFNYEAQQDKSGLPNDRFSAERPEGSISTLTIQRTEQRDSAMYRCASSLASPGQGADEQFFGPGTRLTVL.

This clonotype was observed many times. This chain uses TRBV29-1 with TRBJ1-1; no clear D gene. The CDR3 has 13 amino acids. Trimming cost V 4 bases and J 1 base, with 10 bases left between them. Germline V gene sequence: CDR1 SQVTM, CDR2 ANQGSEA. Written as DNA, the CDR3 is TGCAGCGTTGGCCAGATACAGAACACTGAAGCTTTCTTT. This encodes CSVGQIQNTEAFF.